This is a list of T cell receptor beta chains from one sample in a study of T cell repertoires in cytomegalovirus infection. TCRdb re-called the reads with MiXCR, one entry per CDR3 protein. The repertoire holds about 300,000 distinct CDR3 sequences, with about 9.2% as singletons. The material sequenced was PBMCs. These receptors came from a human donor in good health (CMV status not recorded). Some clones in this sample may be carry-over from other donors' samples. CDR3s include the opening cysteine and the closing phenylalanine or tryptophan. The order of the fields is V gene, D gene, J gene, clone size, CDR3 DNA, CDR3 protein. A D gene is named only where the DNA matches it firmly. Rows give clone size only sometimes, using once, few, many, or a class for an expanded clone.

TRBV5-4,-,TRBJ1-6,-,TGTGCCACCAAGGGAGTCTATAATTCACCCCTCCACTTT,CATKGVYNSPLHF
TRBV7-2,-,TRBJ1-1,many,TGTGCCAGCAGTCCCTCGAGAACTGAAGCTTTCTTT,CASSPSRTEAFF
TRBV28,-,TRBJ1-2,few,TGTGCCAGCAGTTTGGGGCTCCTAGCGTGGGGCTACACCTTC,CASSLGLLAWGYTF
TRBV20-1,-,TRBJ2-7,many,TGCAGTGCTAGCGACTTACTACAGGTAGCGGTGACGAGGGAGCAGTACTTC,CSASDLLQVAVTREQYF
TRBV20-1,TRBD2,TRBJ2-1,many,TGCAGTGCTAGACTTACTAGCGGGGGTGGTGAGCAGTTCTTC,CSARLTSGGGEQFF
TRBV28,-,TRBJ1-1,few,TGTGCCAGCAGAATACAGGGTAGGGGGTCTGGAAGTGAAGCTTTCTTT,CASRIQGRGSGSEAFF
TRBV28,TRBD2,TRBJ2-5,many,TGTGCCAGCAGTTTACGGAGCGGGGGGCCGGGAGAGACCCAGTACTTC,CASSLRSGGPGETQYF
TRBV28,TRBD2,TRBJ2-2,-,TGTGCCAGCAGGAATGCGGGGGGGTCCGGGGAGCTGTTTTTT,CASRNAGGSGELFF
TRBV29-1,TRBD1,TRBJ2-3,many,TGCAGCGTAGGACAGGGCCCAGATACGCAGTATTTT,CSVGQGPDTQYF
TRBV10-3,TRBD1,TRBJ1-6,many,TGTGCCATACGGGACAGGGTACAGGGTAATTCACCCCTCCACTTT,CAIRDRVQGNSPLHF
TRBV7-8,-,TRBJ2-3,many,TGTGCCAGCAGCTCCCCGGATACGCAGTATTTT,CASSSPDTQYF
TRBV6-6,-,TRBJ2-7,-,TGTGCCAGCAGTTACGACACCGCCTACGAGCAGTACTTC,CASSYDTAYEQYF
TRBV7-2,TRBD1,TRBJ2-1,many,TGTGCCAGCACCTACAGGGGGAGCTCCTACAATGAGCAGTTCTTC,CASTYRGSSYNEQFF
TRBV20-1,-,TRBJ1-1,many,TGCAGTGCATCCACAGGGCGCCGAGCTTTCTTT,CSASTGRRAFF
TRBV18,-,TRBJ2-2,-,TGTGCCATCTCACCACGATCCAGGGTGACTTGGGCGTTGAACACCGGGGAGCTGTTTTTT,CAISPRSRVTWALNTGELFF
TRBV20-1,-,TRBJ1-5,many,TGCAGTGCTAGCGACGACGGTCGCAATCAGCCCCAGCATTTT,CSASDDGRNQPQHF
TRBV11-2,-,TRBJ2-1,-,TGTGCCAGCAGCCCCTCCGGCCCGAGGCAATACAATGAGCAGTTCTTC,CASSPSGPRQYNEQFF
TRBV20-1,-,TRBJ1-2,many,TGCAGTGCTAGGGGGCAGGGTAGATCCTCTAACTATGGCTACACCTTC,CSARGQGRSSNYGYTF
TRBV20-1,-,TRBJ1-1,many,TGCAGTGCTCCCCGGACGGTCATGAACACTGAAGCTTTCTTT,CSAPRTVMNTEAFF
TRBV6-2/TRBV6-3,-,TRBJ2-5,many,TGTGCCAGCAGCAAAGGACAGCTCCAAGAGACCCAGTACTTC,CASSKGQLQETQYF
TRBV20-1,-,TRBJ1-5,few,TGCAGTGCAGGACACCATAGCAATCAGCCCCAGCATTTT,CSAGHHSNQPQHF
TRBV28,-,TRBJ1-3,few,TGTGCCAGCAGACCCGACAGGTCCTCTGGAAACACCATATATTTT,CASRPDRSSGNTIYF
TRBV5-4,-,TRBJ2-7,many,TGTGCCAGCAGCTTCGCCTCCGGGCCCGGCAACGAGCAGTACTTC,CASSFASGPGNEQYF
TRBV6-6,-,TRBJ2-3,many,TGTGCCAGCAGTTACGGGCCCCAGGGCACAGATACGCAGTATTTT,CASSYGPQGTDTQYF
TRBV20-1,-,TRBJ2-1,few,TGCAGTGCTAGTTCTTGGAGCGGCACCTACAATGAGCAGTTCTTC,CSASSWSGTYNEQFF
TRBV2,-,TRBJ2-1,many,TGTGCCAGCAGTGAATCGCAGGCGCCGCTTGTGTATGAGCAGTTCTTC,CASSESQAPLVYEQFF
TRBV28,-,TRBJ2-6,many,TGTGCCAGCAGTTTAATTCAGTCTGGGGCCAACGTCCTGACTTTC,CASSLIQSGANVLTF
TRBV7-9,TRBD1,TRBJ2-1,few,TGTGCCAGCAGCTTAGAGGGGACAGGGACGGTTCAGAAGCAGTTCTTC,CASSLEGTGTVQKQFF
TRBV7-9,TRBD1,TRBJ2-5,many,TGTGCCAGCAGCCCGGGACAGGGAGGACGGGGAAAGACCCAGTACTTC,CASSPGQGGRGKTQYF
TRBV6-5,TRBD1,TRBJ1-2,few,TGTGCCAGCAGTTACTCTTCAGGGGGTTCCTATGGCTACACCTTC,CASSYSSGGSYGYTF
TRBV20-1,-,TRBJ2-2,few,TGCAGTGCTAGAAAGGGGGGCGCGAACACCGGGGAGCTGTTTTTT,CSARKGGANTGELFF
TRBV6-1,-,TRBJ2-5,many,TGTGCCAGCCCAGAGGGGCTCCAAGAGACCCAGTACTTC,CASPEGLQETQYF
TRBV29-1,-,TRBJ2-1,many,TGCAGCGCCGTCGGGACACACACCTACAATGAGCAGTTCTTC,CSAVGTHTYNEQFF
TRBV18,TRBD1,TRBJ1-1,many,TGTGCCAGCTCACCGGGACAGATTAACACTGAAGCTTTCTTT,CASSPGQINTEAFF
TRBV7-2,-,TRBJ2-1,many,TGTGCCAGCAGCCAGACCGTTTACAATGAGCAGTTCTTC,CASSQTVYNEQFF
TRBV24-1,-,TRBJ2-2,many,TGTGCCACCAGTGATTTGAGGGGATCGGGGGAGTACACCGGGGAGCTGTTTTTT,CATSDLRGSGEYTGELFF
TRBV28,TRBD1,TRBJ1-5,many,TGTGCCAGCACCAACAGGGGGTTAGGGCAGCCCCAGCATTTT,CASTNRGLGQPQHF
TRBV28,TRBD2,TRBJ2-5,many,TGTGCCAGCAGTCTAGCCAAGATCGGACTAGCGGGATTCCAAGAGACCCAGTACTTC,CASSLAKIGLAGFQETQYF
TRBV12-3/TRBV12-4,TRBD1,TRBJ2-5,many,TGTGCCAGCAGTTCAAAACAGGGGATCCAAGAGACCCAGTACTTC,CASSSKQGIQETQYF